This passage covers 26 T cell receptor beta chains from one sample sequenced in a study of T cell repertoires in cytomegalovirus infection. TCRdb fed the reads into MiXCR, producing one record per CDR3 protein. The data contain about half a million distinct CDR3 sequences, about 33% of them singletons. Their target antigens are unknown. The input for sequencing was cultured PBMCs, taken from culture after CMV antigen stimulation. These receptors all stem from a human donor in good health (CMV status not recorded). Some clones in this sample may be carry-over from other donors' samples.

V and J are TRBV28 and TRBJ2-7; 11 bases fit TRBD2. V shed 7 bases, J shed 1 base, and the junction held 6 bases outside the gene matches. CDR3 length equals 15 residues. Germline CDR1 reads MDHEN; CDR2 reads SYDVKM. DNA for the CDR3: TGTGCCAGCATTGCCGGGACTAGCGGTTCCTACGAGCAGTACTTC. Amino acid sequence: CASIAGTSGSYEQYF. Drawing the rest from reference TRBV28 and TRBJ2-7, the complete variable domain is DVKVTQSSRYLVKRTGEKVFLECVQDMDHENMFWYRQDPGLGLRLIYFSYDVKMKEKGDIPEGYSVSREKKERFSLILESASTNQTSMYLCASIAGTSGSYEQYFGPGTRLTVT.

This clonotype occurred many times. The chain carries TRBV5-1 and TRBJ2-3, with D maybe TRBD2 (5 bases). V shed 5 bases and J shed 5 bases, with 15 bases lying between them. The germline gives CDR1 SGHRS, CDR2 YFSETQ. The CDR3 has 14 amino acids. CDR3 residues: CASRNRETKDTQYF. CDR3 bases: TGCGCCAGCAGAAATCGTGAGACTAAAGATACGCAGTATTTT.

This clonotype occurred many times. V usage is TRBV7-9 and J usage is TRBJ2-1, with 10 bases fitting TRBD2. Trimming cost V 5 bases and J 5 bases; bases outside gene matches: 6. Germline loops: CDR1 SEHNR, CDR2 FQNEAQ (reference sequence). The length of the CDR3 is 15 residues. The CDR3 loop reads CASSPGTSENNEQFF. The CDR3 nucleotides read TGTGCCAGCAGCCCCGGGACTAGCGAGAACAATGAGCAGTTCTTC.

The V and J genes are TRBV18 and TRBJ1-6; no clear D. This CDR3 is built from 15 residues. Germline loops: CDR1 KGHSH, CDR2 LQKENI. The germline V and J ends were trimmed by 2 bases and 10 bases, with 15 bases remaining between them. The CDR3 DNA sequence: TGTGCCAGCTCACCATTATCCCGCGCGAGCTCACCCCTCCACTTT. Translated, it gives CASSPLSRASSPLHF. Together with reference TRBV18 and TRBJ1-6, the CDR3 gives the full variable domain: NAGVMQNPRHLVRRRGQEARLRCSPMKGHSHVYWYRQLPEEGLKFMVYLQKENIIDESGMPKERFSAEFPKEGPSILRIQQVVRGDSAAYFCASSPLSRASSPLHFGNGTRLTVT.

This clonotype was seen more than once but under ten times. V gene TRBV11-3 combines with J gene TRBJ2-1; TRBD2 matches at 11 bases. Germline V lookup: CDR1 SGHNT, CDR2 YENEEA. This CDR3 is built from 15 residues. J was trimmed by 9 bases and V by 0 bases; bases with no gene match: 4. The CDR3 loop reads CASSLDSGRGGEQFF. The CDR3 DNA is TGTGCCAGCAGCTTAGATAGCGGGAGGGGAGGTGAGCAGTTCTTC.

This clonotype came up a few times. The chain is built from TRBV7-2 and TRBJ1-1; the D gene is possibly TRBD1 (6 bases). Between the trimmed V and J ends, which lost 4 bases and 4 bases, there was a span of 19 bases. The CDR3 totals 16 residues. Per the germline V gene, CDR1 is SGHTA and CDR2 is FQGNSA. The chain's CDR3 is CASSSYYRAGVTEAFF. In DNA form, the CDR3 reads TGTGCCAGCAGCTCGTACTACAGGGCGGGGGTCACTGAAGCTTTCTTT.

This clonotype was seen ten or more times. V is TRBV6-2 or TRBV6-3 and J is TRBJ1-1; 8 bases fit TRBD1. The CDR3 loop spans 14 amino acids. J was trimmed by 5 bases and V by 3 bases; bases with no gene match: 5. Germline lookup yields CDR1 MNHEY and CDR2 SVGEGT. CDR3 DNA sequence: TGTGCCAGCAGTTATACAGGGGGTTCGACTGAAGCTTTCTTT. This gives the protein CASSYTGGSTEAFF.

This clonotype was picked up a small number of times. The CDR3 reads CASSRGQPNPSYEQYF. The DNA for the CDR3 is TGTGCCAGCAGTAGGGGACAACCGAATCCCTCCTACGAGCAGTACTTC. This chain joins TRBV6-1 and TRBJ2-7; a possible D gene is TRBD1 (6 bases). V gave up 5 bases and J gave up 0 bases, with 17 bases separating them. Germline V gene sequence: CDR1 MNHNS, CDR2 SASEGT. The CDR3 has 16 amino acids.

This clonotype occurred many times. The V call is TRBV7-9, the J call TRBJ1-2; 9 bases line up with TRBD1. The V and J ends lost 2 bases and 1 base, in that order; junction bases with no gene match: 11. Germline V lookup: CDR1 SEHNR, CDR2 FQNEAQ (reference sequence). This CDR3 has 18 residues. CDR3 sequence: CASSLSSTGGLINYGYTF. In DNA form, the CDR3 reads TGTGCCAGCAGCTTATCGTCAACAGGGGGCCTTATTAACTATGGCTACACCTTC.

The sample holds one count of this clonotype. Just one base apart from a much larger clone, this may be a read error. The rearrangement joins TRBV25-1 to TRBJ2-2, with a weak D call TRBD1 (6 bases). This CDR3 region has 16 residues. Germline loops: CDR1 MGHDK, CDR2 SYGVNS. CDR3: CASSAQGFRHTGKLFF. CDR3 in DNA: TGTGCCAGCAGTGCACAGGGTTTCCGTCACACCGGGAAGCTGTTTTTT.

The chain links TRBV6-5 to TRBJ2-3, with D hard to call. CDR1 is MNHEY, CDR2 SVGAGI, per germline. V shed 6 bases and J shed 0 bases, with 7 bases lying between them. This CDR3 is 13 amino acids long. The CDR3 bases are TGTGCCAGCAGCGAGTACAGCACAGATACGCAGTATTTT. This codes for CASSEYSTDTQYF.

The chain has TRBV20-1 and TRBJ1-6; D is perhaps TRBD1 (6 bases). V lost 6 bases and J lost 14, with 20 bases in between. The CDR3 is made up of 13 amino acids. Germline V gene lookup returns CDR1 DFQATT and CDR2 SNEGSKA (reference sequence). In nucleotides, the CDR3 is TGCAGTGCCCTGCTGGGGGCCCGTTCGACCCTCCACTTT. This encodes CSALLGARSTLHF.

The chain is built from TRBV20-1 and TRBJ2-5; 8 nucleotides match TRBD2. V shed 3 bases and J 10 bases; nucleotides not matched to a gene: 4. The germline V gene encodes CDR1 DFQATT and CDR2 SNEGSKA (reference sequence). The length of the CDR3 is 11 residues. CDR3 DNA sequence: TGCAGTGCTAGTCACGGGGGGGACCAGTACTTC. It translates to CSASHGGDQYF.

V is TRBV19 and J is TRBJ2-7, with D possibly matching TRBD2 (6 bases). The CDR3 runs to 14 residues. Trimming removed 9 bases from V and 6 bases from J, with 21 bases in between. Germline V gene lookup returns CDR1 LNHDA and CDR2 SQIVND (reference sequence). CDR3 DNA sequence: TGTGCCAGCCAGGCGGGGCTAGGTTTCGCCGAGCAGTACTTC. The encoded protein is CASQAGLGFAEQYF.

This clonotype was observed at least ten times. This sequence joins TRBV7-9 and TRBJ1-1; no firm D call. The CDR3 extends over 18 amino acids. The V gene's germline CDR1 is SEHNR and CDR2 FQNEAQ (reference sequence). V gave up 1 base and J gave up 0 bases, with 18 bases separating them. DNA of the CDR3: TGTGCCAGCAGCTTAGGAAAAGTGGCAGGAGCCATGAACACTGAAGCTTTCTTT. As protein: CASSLGKVAGAMNTEAFF.

This clonotype was seen only a few times. The chain recombines TRBV29-1 with TRBJ2-1, with 11 positions matching TRBD2. J was trimmed by 9 bases and V by 4 bases; bases with no gene match: 5. This CDR3 has 13 amino acids. Germline lookup yields CDR1 SQVTM and CDR2 ANQGSEA. CDR3 residues: CSVVLAGVTEQFF. In DNA, the CDR3 is TGCAGCGTTGTACTAGCGGGAGTAACTGAGCAGTTCTTC.

This clonotype was counted at least ten times. This rearrangement joins TRBV7-9 to TRBJ2-7; the match to TRBD1 covers 7 bases. The CDR3 length is 13 residues. Unmatched junction bases numbered 7, after V lost 11 bases and J lost 0 bases. Germline CDR1 and CDR2: SEHNR and FQNEAQ (reference sequence). CDR3 nucleotides: TGTGCCGGTAGACAGGGCGACTCCTACGAGCAGTACTTC. Its protein is CAGRQGDSYEQYF.

The V call is TRBV6-2 or TRBV6-3, the J call TRBJ2-7; 9 bases align to TRBD1. Germline trimming cut 6 bases from V and 6 bases from J; bases unmatched to any gene: 9. CDR1 is MNHEY and CDR2 is SVGEGT in the germline V gene. This CDR3 comprises 14 residues. Written as DNA, the CDR3 is TGTGCCAGCAGCCAAACCGGGACAGGGTCCGAGCAGTACGTC. Translation gives CASSQTGTGSEQYV.

This clonotype is a singleton in its sample. The chain recombines TRBV30 with TRBJ2-7; TRBD2 matches at 11 bases. The germline CDR1 and CDR2 sequences are GTSNPN and SVGIG (reference sequence). The length of the CDR3 is 13 residues. Trimming took 4 bases from V and 4 from J; bases not matched to a gene: 3. The CDR3 bases are TGTGCCTGGACGACTAGCGGGAAATACGAGCAGTACTTC. Translating gives CAWTTSGKYEQYF.

Only a few counts were recorded for this clonotype. The chain has TRBV12-3 or TRBV12-4 and TRBJ2-7; 13 bases agree with TRBD2. The junction had 4 bases not matched to a gene; V was cut back by 6 bases and J by 2 bases. The CDR3 sequence is 15 residues long. CDR3 region: CASSPGLAGTYEQYF. The CDR3 coding sequence is TGTGCCAGCAGCCCGGGACTAGCGGGAACCTACGAGCAGTACTTC.

This clonotype occurred a few times. V and J are TRBV6-5 and TRBJ2-1; D is unresolved. Trimming took off 0 bases at V and 6 bases at J, with 12 bases between the two ends. Germline V gene lookup returns CDR1 MNHEY and CDR2 SVGAGI. The CDR3 covers 15 residues. The CDR3 spells CASSYSERAGNEQFF. DNA of the CDR3: TGTGCCAGCAGTTACTCGGAAAGGGCCGGCAATGAGCAGTTCTTC.

This chain links TRBV11-2 with TRBJ2-7; 8 nucleotides line up with TRBD2. J gave up 3 bases and V 1 base, and 5 bases lay outside the gene matches. The CDR3 length is 15 residues. The germline V gene has CDR1 SGHAT and CDR2 FQNNGV. Here the CDR3 reads CASSLVGTSDYEQYF. CDR3 in DNA: TGTGCCAGCAGCTTAGTAGGGACTAGTGACTACGAGCAGTACTTC.

The table lists this clonotype with a few counts. The CDR3 protein is CASSLMGAGGEKLFF. DNA of the CDR3: TGTGCCAGCAGCTTGATGGGGGCAGGTGGCGAAAAACTGTTTTTT. This rearrangement joins TRBV7-2 to TRBJ1-4, with D perhaps matching TRBD1 (6 bases). Trimming shortened V by 3 bases and J by 8 bases, and 16 bases separated the two germline ends. Germline CDR1 is SGHTA and CDR2 is FQGNSA. The CDR3 contains 15 residues.

CDR3 protein: CASSLNTGTYNEQFF. CDR3 in DNA: TGCGCCAGCAGCTTAAATACAGGGACATACAATGAGCAGTTCTTC. This sequence joins TRBV5-1 and TRBJ2-1, with D perhaps matching TRBD1 (6 bases). The germline V gene has CDR1 SGHRS and CDR2 YFSETQ. V was pared by 2 bases and J by 4 bases, with 13 bases between. This CDR3 is 15 amino acids long.

The CDR3 sequence is CASTPLGLAGDFDEQFF. The CDR3 DNA is TGTGCCAGCACCCCCCTAGGACTAGCGGGAGATTTCGATGAGCAGTTCTTC. This chain joins TRBV6-1 and TRBJ2-1, with 13 bases matching TRBD2. The CDR3 runs to 17 residues. Germline V gene lookup returns CDR1 MNHNS and CDR2 SASEGT. V lost 7 bases and J lost 8; bases outside the gene matches: 14.

The J gene is TRBJ1-4, the V gene TRBV9; D is unresolved. The CDR3 covers 15 residues. The germline V gene has CDR1 SGDLS and CDR2 YYNGEE. V was trimmed by 4 bases and J by 5 bases, leaving 15 bases between them. The CDR3 loop is CASSPWERPNEKLFF. The CDR3 nucleotides read TGTGCCAGCAGCCCGTGGGAGAGACCAAATGAAAAACTGTTTTTT.